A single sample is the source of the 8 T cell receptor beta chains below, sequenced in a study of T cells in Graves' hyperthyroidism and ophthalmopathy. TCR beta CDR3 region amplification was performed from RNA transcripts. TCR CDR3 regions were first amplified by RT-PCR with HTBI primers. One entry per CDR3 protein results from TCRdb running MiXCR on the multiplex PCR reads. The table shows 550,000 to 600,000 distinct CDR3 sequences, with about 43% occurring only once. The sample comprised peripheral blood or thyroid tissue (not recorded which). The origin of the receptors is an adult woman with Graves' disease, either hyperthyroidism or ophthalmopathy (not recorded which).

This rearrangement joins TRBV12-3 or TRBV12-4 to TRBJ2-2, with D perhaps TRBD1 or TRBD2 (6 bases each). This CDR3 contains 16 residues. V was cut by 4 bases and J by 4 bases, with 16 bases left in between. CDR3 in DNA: TGTGCCAGCAGTTCAGGGACGGGGGCTATCACCGGGGAGCTGTTTTTT. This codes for CASSSGTGAITGELFF.

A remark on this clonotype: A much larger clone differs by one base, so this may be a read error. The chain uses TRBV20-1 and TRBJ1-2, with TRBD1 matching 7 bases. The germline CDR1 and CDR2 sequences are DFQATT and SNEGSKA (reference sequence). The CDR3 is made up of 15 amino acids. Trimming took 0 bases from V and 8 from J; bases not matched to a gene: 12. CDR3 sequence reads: CSARDPGEGAGGYTF. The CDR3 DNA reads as TGCAGTGCTAGAGACCCCGGAGAGGGGGCCGGGGGCTACACCTTC.

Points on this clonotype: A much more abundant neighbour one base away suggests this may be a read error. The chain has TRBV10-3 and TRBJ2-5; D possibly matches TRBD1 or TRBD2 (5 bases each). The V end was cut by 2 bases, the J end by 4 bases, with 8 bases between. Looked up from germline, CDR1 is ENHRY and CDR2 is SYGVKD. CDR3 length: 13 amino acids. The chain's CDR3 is CAISEERGETQYF. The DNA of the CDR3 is TGTGCCATCAGTGAGGAGAGGGGAGAGACCCAGTACTTC.

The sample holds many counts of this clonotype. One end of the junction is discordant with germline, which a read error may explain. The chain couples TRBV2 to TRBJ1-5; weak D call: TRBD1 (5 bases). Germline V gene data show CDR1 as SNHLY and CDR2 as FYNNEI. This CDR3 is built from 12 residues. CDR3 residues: CASSEGYQPQHF. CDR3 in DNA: TGCGCCAGCAGTGAGGGGTATCAGCCCCAGCATTTT. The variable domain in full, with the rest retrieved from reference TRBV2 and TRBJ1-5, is EPEVTQTPSHQVTQMGQEVILRCVPISNHLYFYWYRQILGQKVEFLVSFYNNEISEKSEIFDDQFSVERPDGSNFTLKIRSTKLEDSAMYFCASSEGYQPQHFGDGTRLSIL.

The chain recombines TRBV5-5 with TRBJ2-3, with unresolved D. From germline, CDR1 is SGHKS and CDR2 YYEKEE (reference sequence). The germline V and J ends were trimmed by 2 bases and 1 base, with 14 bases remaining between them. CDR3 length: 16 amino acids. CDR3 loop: CASSLEPLRGTDTQYF. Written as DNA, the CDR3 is TGTGCCAGCAGCTTAGAGCCACTTCGCGGCACAGATACGCAGTATTTT. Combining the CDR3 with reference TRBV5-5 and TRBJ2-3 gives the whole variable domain DAGVTQSPTHLIKTRGQQVTLRCSPISGHKSVSWYQQVLGQGPQFIFQYYEKEERGRGNFPDRFSARQFPNYSSELNVNALLLGDSALYLCASSLEPLRGTDTQYFGPGTRLTVL.

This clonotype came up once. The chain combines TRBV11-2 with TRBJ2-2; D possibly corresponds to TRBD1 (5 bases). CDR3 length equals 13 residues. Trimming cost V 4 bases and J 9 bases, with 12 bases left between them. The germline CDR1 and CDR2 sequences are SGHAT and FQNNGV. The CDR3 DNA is TGTGCCAGCAGCTGGACACTCTATCGGGAGCTGTTTTTT. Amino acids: CASSWTLYRELFF.

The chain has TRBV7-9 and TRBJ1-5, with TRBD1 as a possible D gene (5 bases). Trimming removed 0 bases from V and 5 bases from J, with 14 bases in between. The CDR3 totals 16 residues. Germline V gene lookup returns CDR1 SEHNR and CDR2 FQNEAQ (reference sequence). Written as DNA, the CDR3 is TGTGCCAGCAGCTTAGCGTCAGGCGGGGCGTATCAGCCCCAGCATTTT. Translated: CASSLASGGAYQPQHF.

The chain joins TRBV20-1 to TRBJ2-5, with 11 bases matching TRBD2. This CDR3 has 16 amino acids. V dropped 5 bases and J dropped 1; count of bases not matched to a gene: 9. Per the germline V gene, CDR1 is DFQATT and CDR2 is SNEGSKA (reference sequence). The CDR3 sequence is CSAPVLTSGIQETQYF. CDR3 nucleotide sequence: TGCAGTGCTCCAGTCTTGACTAGCGGGATCCAAGAGACCCAGTACTTC.